This TCR beta chain emerged from a study of blood T cell repertoires in COVID-19 (TCRdb year 2020). At the level of the whole study: Samples from collaborators originated in the United States, Italy and Spain and spanned both the acute and convalescent phases of COVID-19. The prospective study material was composed of cDNA or gDNA derived from T cells, B-cell-depleted T cells, or PBMCs. Subjects who had been exposed to COVID-19, were actively infected with it, or had recovered from it provided the deeply sampled blood TCRbeta repertoires that made up the dataset. The repertoires were released in a freely available public database intended as a resource for research on the immune response to SARS-CoV-2. HLA class I and class II types, where available, came from metadata supplied by the sample provider rather than from assay-based typing. Samples were obtained from the ongoing ImmuneRACE study (first 160 participants) and from over 1,000 subjects provided by 6 global collaborators. Nearly every sample came with metadata listing a de-identified subject ID, COVID-19 status, age in years and sex. Study-wide findings and limitations: The amount of clinical and demographic metadata varied by source and participant and was provided uncurated.

Enrolling through a virtual design, the prospective study's participants ranged in age from roughly 18 to 90 years and lived across roughly 24 United States geographic areas. To assign participants to cohorts, the prospective study relied on clinical history that participants themselves reported in a screening survey and a study questionnaire. For ImmuneRACE Cohort 3, a participant was defined as recovered based on two consecutive negative NP/OP PCR tests, clearance by a healthcare professional, or resolution of symptoms. Mobile phlebotomists in the prospective study collected whole blood, serum and a nasopharyngeal or oropharyngeal swab from every participant. Prospective study participants could optionally give additional blood draws and questionnaires over an approximately two-month period. Before DNA extraction, blood samples from the prospective study were shipped at room temperature or frozen.

Details on this clone: The antigen it recognizes is unknown. No quality values exist for individual bases; no much larger clone is one base distant.

The immunoSEQ Assay, a bias-controlled multiplex PCR, was used to amplify TCRbeta CDR3 regions from genomic DNA. In the paper's pipeline: The number of nucleated cells in each sample was estimated from the amplification of reference gene primers within the assay. To quantify the absolute abundance of each unique TCRbeta CDR3 rearrangement, sequence reads were collapsed and filtered. For each sample, productive Simpson clonality was calculated by taking the square root of Simpson's diversity index across productive rearrangements. What TCRdb holds here is the immuneACCESS table cut down to in-frame rearrangements. Part of the clones is not present; checked against another copy, under half of the missing clones reflect an unresolved V gene, and the others are unexplained. That table is the source of V, J and clone size, and D and trimming were worked out from the DNA. The sample profile shows fewer than 200,000 clones; about 78% of them were found once. The top ten constitute around a sixth of the sample.

The sequence came from a woman in her forties or fifties who had recovered from COVID-19. Sequenced material: PBMCs or T cells enriched from blood (not recorded which).

The encoded CDR3 is CASSLASGADTQYF. The nucleotides are TGCGCCAGCAGCTTGGCTAGCGGGGCAGATACGCAGTATTTT. The chain employs TRBV5-1 and TRBJ2-3; a stretch of 9 junction bases matches TRBD2. The junction shows trimming of 0 bases on V and 4 bases on J, and the gene matches do not reach 0 bases of it. Reading from cysteine to phenylalanine, the CDR3 counts 14 amino acids. Just the 42-base CDR3 DNA is kept, in frame starting at base 1. For CDR1 and CDR2, the germline V gene lists SGHRS and YFSETQ. Supplemented by the reference TRBV5-1 and TRBJ2-3 proteins around the CDR3, the complete variable domain is KAGVTQTPRYLIKTRGQQVTLSCSPISGHRSVSWYQQTPGQGLQFLFEYFSETQRNKGNFPGRFSGRQFSNSRSEMNVSTLELGDSALYLCASSLASGADTQYFGPGTRLTVL.